A selection of T cell receptor beta chains follows, all from one sample in a study of blood T cells in healthy people across ages. TCRdb re-called the 5' RACE reads through MiXCR, storing one row per CDR3 protein. The sample records around 1.5 million distinct CDR3 sequences, 30% to 35% being singletons. The sample was blood. The receptors come from a woman in her twenties or thirties in good health. CDR3s include the opening cysteine and the closing phenylalanine or tryptophan. D genes are given only for firm matches. Clone size, where shown, is once, few, many, or a class for clones that have expanded.

>NA|TRBD2|TRBJ2-1|TRBV7-2|15
CVSSVTSGRVNEQFF
TGTGTCAGCAGCGTTACTAGCGGGAGAGTAAATGAGCAGTTCTTC
>many|NA|TRBJ2-7|TRBV7-9|14
CASTLSNRVLEQYF
TGTGCCAGCACCTTAAGCAACAGGGTCCTCGAGCAGTACTTC
>NA|NA|TRBJ1-5|TRBV30|16
CAWSRGGGNKGQPQHF
TGTGCCTGGAGTAGGGGAGGGGGGAATAAAGGACAGCCCCAGCATTTT
>NA|TRBD1|TRBJ2-1|TRBV29-1|14
CSVALTRQGGEQFF
TGCAGCGTTGCCCTCACAAGACAGGGCGGGGAGCAGTTCTTC
>NA|NA|TRBJ2-7|TRBV6-1|14
CASTEVSLSYEQYF
TGTGCCAGCACCGAGGTTAGCTTATCCTACGAGCAGTACTTC
>NA|NA|TRBJ2-5|TRBV20-1|12
CSARGRLNEQYF
TGCAGTGCTAGAGGGAGGCTCAATGAGCAGTACTTC
>few|NA|TRBJ2-5|TRBV28|15
CASSLMSGGEETQYF
TGTGCCAGCAGTTTGATGTCAGGGGGGGAAGAGACCCAGTACTTC
>NA|NA|TRBJ1-6|TRBV27|17
CASSFGPGRGAYSPLHF
TGTGCCAGCAGTTTTGGCCCCGGTAGAGGAGCGTATTCACCCCTCCACTTT
>NA|NA|TRBJ2-2|TRBV5-6|16
CASSLASGEPTGEPFF
TGTGCCAGCAGCTTGGCTTCAGGAGAGCCCACCGGGGAGCCGTTTTTT
>NA|NA|TRBJ2-5|TRBV2|12
CASSALGETQYF
TGTGCCAGCAGTGCACTAGGAGAGACCCAGTACTTC
>NA|TRBD1|TRBJ2-7|TRBV11-2|18
CASRRTPGTGNSSYEQYF
TGTGCCAGCAGACGCACGCCCGGGACAGGGAATTCGTCCTACGAGCAGTACTTC
>few|NA|TRBJ1-2|TRBV28|13
CASTLGGIRGYTF
TGTGCCAGCACCTTGGGCGGCATTCGGGGCTACACCTTC
>few|NA|TRBJ2-3|TRBV20-1|13
CSVLGPRTDTQYF
TGCAGTGTGCTGGGACCGCGGACAGATACGCAGTATTTT
>NA|TRBD2|TRBJ2-1|TRBV9|15
CASSVDLAANNEQFF
TGTGCCAGCAGCGTAGATCTAGCGGCAAACAATGAGCAGTTCTTC
>NA|NA|TRBJ2-1|TRBV4-1|16
CASSQDRGASSDEQFF
TGCGCCAGCAGCCAAGATCGTGGGGCGTCAAGCGATGAGCAGTTCTTC
>NA|TRBD2|TRBJ2-1|TRBV6-5|16
CASSSEVSGGANEQFF
TGTGCCAGCAGTTCCGAGGTCAGCGGGGGGGCAAATGAGCAGTTCTTC
>few|NA|TRBJ2-7|TRBV2|13
CASLEPGERAQYF
TGTGCCAGTCTAGAACCCGGGGAGAGGGCCCAGTACTTC
>few|TRBD1|TRBJ2-6|TRBV12-3/TRBV12-4|16
CASSLRTGTGANVLTF
TGTGCCAGCAGTTTAAGGACAGGGACTGGGGCCAACGTCCTGACTTTC
>many|TRBD1|TRBJ2-1|TRBV29-1|15
CSAEKRDRGYNEQFF
TGCAGCGCCGAGAAGCGGGACAGGGGTTACAATGAGCAGTTCTTC
>NA|NA|TRBJ1-5|TRBV20-1|13
CSVYRTDFDAQHF
TGCAGTGTTTACAGGACAGACTTTGATGCCCAGCATTTT
>NA|NA|TRBJ2-7|TRBV29-1|14
CGVEDLEDSYEQYF
TGCGGCGTTGAAGATCTGGAGGACTCCTACGAGCAGTACTTC
>few|NA|TRBJ1-5|TRBV12-3/TRBV12-4|13
CASDPNRLQPQHF
TGTGCCAGCGACCCCAACAGGCTACAGCCCCAGCATTTT
>NA|NA|TRBJ2-5|TRBV12-3/TRBV12-4|16
CASSFPPGGVPETQYF
TGTGCCAGCAGTTTCCCTCCAGGCGGGGTTCCGGAGACCCAGTACTTC
>NA|TRBD2|TRBJ2-7|TRBV20-1|15
CSARDPSGRFDEQYF
TGCAGTGCTAGGGATCCTAGCGGGAGGTTCGACGAGCAGTACTTC
>NA|NA|TRBJ2-5|TRBV12-3/TRBV12-4|11
CASSPQLIQYF
TGTGCCAGCAGTCCACAGCTGATCCAGTACTTC
>many|NA|TRBJ1-2|TRBV10-3|13
CAISESADYGYTF
TGTGCCATCAGTGAGTCGGCAGACTATGGCTACACCTTC
>NA|TRBD1|TRBJ2-1|TRBV24-1|16
CATSDRAGGACNEQFF
TGTGCCACCAGTGACCGAGCAGGGGGCGCCTGCAATGAGCAGTTCTTC
>NA|TRBD1|TRBJ1-3|TRBV10-3|14
CAAQGAYSGNTIYF
TGTGCCGCCCAGGGGGCCTACTCTGGAAACACCATATATTTT
>few|TRBD1|TRBJ1-1|TRBV2|14
CASGAGTDNTEAFF
TGTGCCAGCGGGGCCGGGACAGACAACACTGAAGCTTTCTTT
>once|TRBD1|TRBJ1-1|TRBV2|12
CASRTGWVGAFF
TGTGCCAGCAGGACAGGGTGGGTCGGGGCTTTCTTT
>NA|NA|TRBJ2-7|TRBV4-1|15
CASSQGTSWKDEQYF
TGCGCCAGCAGCCAAGGAACTAGCTGGAAGGACGAGCAGTACTTC
>NA|TRBD1|TRBJ2-3|TRBV11-1|14
CASSSTGTEDTQYF
TGTGCCAGCAGCTCGACCGGGACAGAAGATACGCAGTATTTT
>NA|NA|TRBJ1-1|TRBV7-9|12
CASSLAQSEAFF
TGTGCCAGCAGCTTAGCGCAGAGTGAAGCTTTCTTT
>many|NA|TRBJ2-6|TRBV9|13
CASRGDGANVLTF
TGTGCCAGCAGAGGCGATGGGGCCAACGTCCTGACTTTC
>NA|TRBD2|TRBJ2-3|TRBV20-1|12
CSPTSGTDTQYF
TGCAGTCCTACTAGCGGCACAGATACGCAGTATTTT
>few|TRBD2|TRBJ2-3|TRBV5-1|19
CASSLGLAGGPMIWDTQYF
TGCGCCAGCAGCCTGGGACTAGCGGGAGGCCCTATGATATGGGATACGCAGTATTTT
>many|TRBD2|TRBJ2-5|TRBV5-1|15
CASSLVAGGQETQYF
TGCGCCAGCAGCTTGGTGGCGGGAGGGCAAGAGACCCAGTACTTC
>NA|TRBD2|TRBJ2-3|TRBV7-9|14
CASELAGFLNTQYF
TGTGCCAGCGAGCTAGCGGGATTCTTGAATACGCAGTATTTT
>NA|NA|TRBJ1-4|TRBV9|13
CASSSASGRQLFF
TGTGCCAGCAGCTCAGCGTCCGGGCGACAACTGTTTTTT
>NA|TRBD1|TRBJ2-5|TRBV20-1|15
CSALPLRDSQETQYF
TGCAGTGCTCTGCCGCTCCGGGACAGTCAAGAGACCCAGTACTTC